The 11 T cell receptor beta chains listed next were all sequenced from one sample in a study of CD8 T cells in Susac syndrome. After extraction with the RNeasy kit, roughly 0.5 to 1 ug of the RNA was reverse transcribed using random hexamers. Via MiXCR, TCRdb re-called the immunoSEQ multiplex PCR reads, giving one row per CDR3 protein. Among 120,000 or so distinct CDR3 sequences, 94% were seen once, and the ten largest hold 0.095% to 0.15%. The source material was CD4+ T cells from PBMCs. The source of these receptors is a human donor with multiple sclerosis.

V usage is TRBV5-1 and J usage is TRBJ2-7; 7 bases map to TRBD1. CDR3 length equals 15 residues. Trimming removed 4 bases from V and 4 bases from J; junction bases left unmatched: 11. Looked up from germline, CDR1 is SGHRS and CDR2 is YFSETQ. The CDR3 loop is CASSLNIRGPYEQYF. The CDR3 DNA is TGCGCCAGCAGCCTCAATATTAGGGGGCCGTACGAGCAGTACTTC.

The gene calls are TRBV12-3 or TRBV12-4 and TRBJ2-7; 10 bases agree with TRBD1. There are 15 residues in the CDR3. V lost 4 bases and J lost 3; bases outside the gene matches: 6. The CDR3 loop reads CASSSPGTGVYEQYF. The DNA of the CDR3 is TGTGCCAGCAGTTCGCCCGGGACAGGGGTCTACGAGCAGTACTTC.

V is TRBV19 and J is TRBJ1-1; D call uncertain. The germline V and J ends were trimmed by 5 bases and 3 bases, with 13 bases remaining between them. The CDR3 spans 14 residues. The germline CDR1 and CDR2 sequences are LNHDA and SQIVND (reference sequence). CDR3 bases: TGTGCCAGTAGTTTTGATTTGCCTGACACTGAAGCTTTCTTT. Encoded protein: CASSFDLPDTEAFF.

The gene calls are TRBV7-2 and TRBJ2-7; D possibly corresponds to TRBD2 (6 bases). Trimming removed 5 bases from V and 0 bases from J, with 11 bases in between. The germline V gene has CDR1 SGHTA and CDR2 FQGNSA. The CDR3 has 14 amino acids. The CDR3 sequence is CASSPAGYSYEQYF. The DNA of the CDR3 is TGTGCCAGCAGCCCCGCGGGGTACTCCTACGAGCAGTACTTC.

This chain uses TRBV29-1 with TRBJ2-1, with a tentative D call TRBD2 (5 bases). Germline lookup yields CDR1 SQVTM and CDR2 ANQGSEA. CDR3 length equals 13 residues. V lost 6 bases and J lost 0, with 9 bases in between. The CDR3 coding sequence is TGCAGCGTAGGACTCAGCTCCTACAATGAGCAGTTCTTC. Its protein is CSVGLSSYNEQFF.

The V gene is TRBV12-3 or TRBV12-4, the J gene TRBJ2-2; D uncertain. This CDR3 spans 14 amino acids. Trimming took off 3 bases at V and 4 bases at J, with 9 bases between the two ends. The CDR3 nucleotides are TGTGCCAGCAGTTTTGGCAGAATCACCGGGGAGCTGTTTTTT. Its protein is CASSFGRITGELFF.

The chain is built from TRBV4-2 and TRBJ2-7; 9 bases map to TRBD2. The length of the CDR3 is 16 residues. The germline V gene encodes CDR1 LGHNA and CDR2 YNFKEQ. Germline trimming cut 4 bases from V and 3 bases from J; bases unmatched to any gene: 10. In nucleotides, the CDR3 is TGTGCCAGCAGCCCAAGACGGCCTAGCGGGAACTACGAGCAGTACTTC. It codes for CASSPRRPSGNYEQYF.

The chain couples TRBV19 to TRBJ2-5; D perhaps matches TRBD2 (6 bases). Trimming took off 3 bases at V and 5 bases at J, with 16 bases between the two ends. The CDR3 sequence is 15 residues long. The germline V gene encodes CDR1 LNHDA and CDR2 SQIVND (reference sequence). CDR3 loop: CASSIRGATGETQYF. The CDR3 DNA reads TGTGCCAGTAGTATTCGCGGGGCCACTGGGGAGACCCAGTACTTC. Complete variable domain (other parts from reference TRBV19 and TRBJ2-5): DGGITQSPKYLFRKEGQNVTLSCEQNLNHDAMYWYRQDPGQGLRLIYYSQIVNDFQKGDIAEGYSVSREKKESFPLTVTSAQKNPTAFYLCASSIRGATGETQYFGPGTRLLVL.

The V and J genes are TRBV12-3 or TRBV12-4 and TRBJ1-5; D is unresolved. Trimming took 3 bases from V and 1 from J, leaving 10 bases between them. The CDR3 consists of 15 residues. The DNA of the CDR3 is TGTGCCAGCAGTTTCTATCAGAGCAGCAATCAGCCCCAGCATTTT. Translated: CASSFYQSSNQPQHF.

The gene calls are TRBV6-6 and TRBJ2-7, with a possible D match to TRBD2 (6 bases). Germline assignment: CDR1 MNHNY and CDR2 SVGAGI (reference sequence). V was shortened by 6 bases and J by 4 bases, with 7 bases between the two germline ends. This CDR3 has 11 residues. CDR3 DNA sequence: TGTGCCAGCAGGGGGGGATACGAGCAGTACTTC. Its protein product is CASRGGYEQYF.

This chain uses TRBV3-1 with TRBJ2-2; 7 bases align to TRBD2. J lost 5 bases, V lost 2 bases, and 5 bases had no gene match. The CDR3 has 15 residues. Germline CDR1 reads LGHDT; CDR2 reads YNNKEL (reference sequence). The CDR3 protein is CASSQSSGGTGELFF. The CDR3 nucleotides read TGTGCCAGCAGCCAATCTAGCGGAGGTACCGGGGAGCTGTTTTTT.